This T cell receptor beta chain was sequenced for a study of shared clonotypes between healthy human individuals. On the study more broadly: Each donor's CD8 memory used one plate, CD8 naive two, each CD4 subset three.

Trimming removed 4 bases at V and 4 bases at J, with 15 bases between. Germline V lookup: CDR1 SGHNT, CDR2 YYREEE (reference sequence). CDR3 size: 15 residues. Sequencing used immunoSEQ multiplex PCR; TCRdb keeps in-frame clones, though not all of them. The sample has a few million clones, around 94% seen once. The chain combines TRBV5-4 with TRBJ2-1; TRBD2 is a possible D gene (7 bases). The source of this sequence is a man between 18 and 29 years old in good health. Material: naive CD4+ T cells sorted from blood. Subset reported: CD45RA+ positively selected. The CDR3 region has the DNA TGTGCCAGCAGCCGCGGGGAGGGGGTTTACAATGAGCAGTTCTTC. Translation gives CASSRGEGVYNEQFF.